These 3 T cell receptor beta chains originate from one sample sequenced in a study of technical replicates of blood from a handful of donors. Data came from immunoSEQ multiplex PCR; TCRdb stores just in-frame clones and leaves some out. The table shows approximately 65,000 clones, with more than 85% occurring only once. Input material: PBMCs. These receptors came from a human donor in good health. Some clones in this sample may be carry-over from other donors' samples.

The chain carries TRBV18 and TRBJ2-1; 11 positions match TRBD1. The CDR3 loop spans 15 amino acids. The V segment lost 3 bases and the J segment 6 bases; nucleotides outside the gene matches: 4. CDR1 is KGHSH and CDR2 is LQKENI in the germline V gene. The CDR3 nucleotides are TGTGCCAGCTCACCCAAGGACAGGGGGCTCAATGAGCAGTTCTTC. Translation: CASSPKDRGLNEQFF. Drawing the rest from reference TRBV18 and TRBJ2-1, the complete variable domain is NAGVMQNPRHLVRRRGQEARLRCSPMKGHSHVYWYRQLPEEGLKFMVYLQKENIIDESGMPKERFSAEFPKEGPSILRIQQVVRGDSAAYFCASSPKDRGLNEQFFGPGTRLTVL.

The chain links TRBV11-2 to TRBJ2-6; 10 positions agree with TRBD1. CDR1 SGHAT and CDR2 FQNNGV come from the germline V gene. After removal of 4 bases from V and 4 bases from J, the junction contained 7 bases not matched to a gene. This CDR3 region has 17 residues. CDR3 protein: CASSSTGGASGANVLTF. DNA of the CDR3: TGTGCCAGCAGCTCGACAGGGGGCGCTTCCGGGGCCAACGTCCTGACTTTC.

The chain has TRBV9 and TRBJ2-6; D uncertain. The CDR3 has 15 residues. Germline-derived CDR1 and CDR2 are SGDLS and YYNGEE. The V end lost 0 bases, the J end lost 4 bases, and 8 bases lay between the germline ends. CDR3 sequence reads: CASSVAGLGANVLTF. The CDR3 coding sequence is TGTGCCAGCAGCGTAGCCGGGTTAGGGGCCAACGTCCTGACTTTC.